This T cell receptor (beta chain) was recovered during a study of control samples from healthy donors and cancer patients. Generated by immunoSEQ multiplex PCR, the TCRdb table keeps only in-frame clones and is missing some. This sample has roughly 86,000 clones, with around 92% found just once. Germline lookup yields CDR1 LNHDA and CDR2 SQIVND (reference sequence). The V end was cut by 5 bases, the J end by 1 base, with 9 bases between. This CDR3 region has 14 residues. Source material: blood. The chain couples TRBV19 to TRBJ2-1, with D tentatively TRBD2 (5 bases). The source of this sequence is a man aged 25-45 years in good health. The CDR3 loop reads CASSLRTSYNEQFF. The CDR3 region has the DNA TGTGCCAGTAGTCTCCGGACTTCCTACAATGAGCAGTTCTTC.